Ten or more counts support the clone carrying this T cell receptor (beta chain). The antigen is undetermined. Amplification targeted TCR beta CDR3 regions from RNA transcripts. First-round RT-PCR with HTBI primers amplified the TCR CDR3 region. From the multiplex PCR reads, TCRdb called clonotypes with MiXCR, one entry per CDR3 protein. This sample carries a few hundred thousand distinct CDR3 sequences, about a sixth of them seen once, and the ten largest clones take under 7.5%. Hyperthyroidism was newly diagnosed in patients aged 18 to 65 (duration under 2 months). Clinical symptoms, serum thyroxine and TRAb, thyroid ultrasound and orbital computed tomography were used for the diagnoses. With 8 bases removed from V and 8 bases from J, the gap between germline ends came to 9 bases. The CDR3 length is 11 residues. Germline-derived CDR1 and CDR2 are MNHNS and SASEGT. These data come from a study of T cells in Graves' hyperthyroidism and ophthalmopathy. Study-level information: Staff took peripheral blood when the initial diagnosis was made, before any treatment began.

Study results and limitations: Clonotypes that were expanded in thyroid above 0.001 mostly appeared in blood too.

The sample taken for sequencing was blood. The rearrangement joins TRBV6-1 to TRBJ2-2, with TRBD2 as a possible D gene (5 bases). This receptor was identified in a woman aged 25 to 39 with Graves' hyperthyroidism. CDR3 protein: CASPREGELFF. CDR3 sequence (DNA): TGTGCCAGCCCTCGGGAAGGGGAGCTGTTTTTT.